The clone carrying this T cell receptor (beta chain) has just a few counts. Its antigen is undetermined. The investigators reverse transcribed all of the isolated RNA, so they sequenced expressed TCRB transcripts. Sequencing was performed with immunoSEQ multiplex PCR; in TCRdb, only in-frame clones are kept and a portion is missing. The sample holds about 930,000 clones, roughly 15% seen once. V lost 3 bases to trimming and J lost 2 bases, with 11 bases between them. CDR3 length: 15 residues. Germline lookup yields CDR1 LNHDA and CDR2 SQIVND (reference sequence). This specimen comes from a study of beta chain features in type 1 diabetes. Study-level findings and limits: Insertion counts at VDJ junctions were lower in type 1 diabetes patients, who also showed more deletions there.

The TCR sequence derives from a woman in her late teens or twenties in good health. V gene TRBV19 combines with J gene TRBJ1-5; no clear D. The sequenced material came from naive CD4+ T cells from blood. CDR3: CASSIPGARNQPQHF. CDR3 nucleotides: TGTGCCAGTAGTATTCCTGGTGCCCGCAATCAGCCCCAGCATTTT.